This T cell receptor beta chain was sequenced in a study of shared clonotypes between healthy human individuals. Background on the study: A donor's plate count was three for CD4 naive and three for CD4 memory; CD8 naive had two and CD8 memory one. Study findings and constraints: Clonotype sharing among donors was expected to depend on sequencing depth. Larger estimated richness was generally recorded for naive subsets relative to memory subsets. Researchers sampled blood only, noting tissue repertoires likely differ.

Germline V gives CDR1 SGHRS, CDR2 YFSETQ. The CDR3 extends over 15 amino acids. Trimming shortened V by 1 base and J by 2 bases, and 12 bases separated the two germline ends. TCRdb's table, derived via immunoSEQ multiplex PCR, lists solely in-frame clones and lacks some. Of some 1,600,000 clones listed, approximately 98% are singletons. Details on this clone: No antigen is known for it.

Sequenced input: naive CD4+ T cells sorted from blood. Indicated subset: CD45RA+ positively selected. This TCR derives from a man aged 30 to 45 in good health. The chain is built from TRBV5-1 and TRBJ2-5; D is possibly TRBD2 (5 bases). In DNA, the CDR3 is TGCGCCAGCAGCTTGATGGACTCTAGGCAAGAGACCCAGTACTTC. Its translation is CASSLMDSRQETQYF.